This is a list of T cell receptor beta chains from one sample in a study of blood T cell repertoires in COVID-19. Only in-frame clones appear in the TCRdb table, and some are missing; sequencing was by immunoSEQ multiplex PCR. The table lists 45,000 to 65,000 clones, more than 80% of them singletons. Sequenced sample: peripheral blood. These receptors all come from a human donor in a cohort sampled during active COVID-19. The CDR3 runs from the conserved cysteine through the conserved F or W. A D gene is named only where the DNA matches it firmly. For some rows the clone size is stated as once, few or many, or as a class when expanded; others skip it.

abundance | d_gene | j_gene | v_gene | CDR3aa | CDR3nt
NA | NA | TRBJ1-2 | TRBV6-2/TRBV6-3 | CASSYSDSRLIYGYTF | TGTGCCAGCAGTTACTCTGACTCCCGCTTGATCTATGGCTACACCTTC
few | NA | TRBJ2-2 | TRBV10-1 | CASSRDNLNTGELFF | TGCGCCAGCAGTAGGGACAACTTGAACACCGGGGAGCTGTTTTTT
NA | NA | TRBJ1-1 | TRBV11-2 | CASSPTGHEAFF | TGTGCCAGCAGCCCTACAGGGCATGAAGCTTTCTTT
NA | TRBD2 | TRBJ2-3 | TRBV7-6 | CASSLVAGGGTDTQYF | TGTGCCAGCAGCTTAGTAGCGGGAGGAGGCACAGATACGCAGTATTTT
NA | TRBD1 | TRBJ2-3 | TRBV7-2 | CASSPRQGVVGTDTQYF | TGTGCCAGCAGCCCGCGACAGGGCGTCGTGGGCACAGATACGCAGTATTTT
NA | NA | TRBJ2-5 | TRBV5-1 | CASGGNQETQYF | TGCGCCAGCGGAGGGAACCAAGAGACCCAGTACTTC
NA | NA | TRBJ2-7 | TRBV7-6 | CASSLGAGTFTGEQYF | TGTGCCAGCAGCTTAGGGGCCGGGACATTCACTGGGGAGCAGTACTTC
few | NA | TRBJ1-5 | TRBV29-1 | CSVGGRDRQPQHF | TGCAGCGTTGGTGGCCGGGATCGTCAGCCCCAGCATTTT
NA | NA | TRBJ1-4 | TRBV9 | CASSVATTNEKLFF | TGTGCCAGCAGCGTAGCCACAACTAATGAAAAACTGTTTTTT
NA | TRBD1 | TRBJ2-3 | TRBV5-1 | CASSLRGRPRLDTQYF | TGCGCCAGCAGTCTGAGGGGGCGGCCCCGCTTGGATACGCAGTATTTT
NA | NA | TRBJ2-4 | TRBV4-2 | CASSHAVVGGAALGVKNIQYF | TGTGCCAGCAGCCACGCCGTTGTGGGGGGGGCGGCGTTGGGGGTCAAAAACATTCAGTACTTC
NA | NA | TRBJ2-5 | TRBV2 | CASSGLPKTQYF | TGTGCCAGCAGTGGGCTCCCCAAGACCCAGTACTTC
NA | NA | TRBJ1-6 | TRBV6-5 | CASSYSGAGSPLHF | TGTGCCAGCAGTTACTCTGGTGCAGGTTCACCCCTCCACTTT
NA | NA | TRBJ1-2 | TRBV7-8 | CASSLVGGASYGYTF | TGTGCCAGCAGCTTAGTAGGGGGGGCCTCCTATGGCTACACCTTC
NA | NA | TRBJ1-2 | TRBV12-3/TRBV12-4 | CASSLDPGVGYTF | TGTGCCAGCAGTTTAGATCCGGGGGTTGGCTACACCTTC
NA | TRBD1 | TRBJ2-2 | TRBV5-6 | CASSLGTRTGDGELFF | TGTGCCAGCAGCCTTGGAACTAGGACAGGGGACGGGGAGCTGTTTTTT
NA | NA | TRBJ1-5 | TRBV19 | CASNLQFNQPQHF | TGTGCCAGTAACCTGCAGTTCAATCAGCCCCAGCATTTT
NA | TRBD1 | TRBJ2-3 | TRBV5-5 | CASSMGQSTDTQYF | TGTGCCAGCAGCATGGGACAGAGCACAGATACGCAGTATTTT
NA | NA | TRBJ1-1 | TRBV30 | CAWRRRDRNTEAFF | TGTGCCTGGCGGAGGCGGGATCGGAACACTGAAGCTTTCTTT
NA | TRBD1 | TRBJ1-5 | TRBV30 | CAWSSGGSQPQHF | TGTGCCTGGAGCTCAGGGGGCTCTCAGCCCCAGCATTTT
many | NA | TRBJ1-5 | TRBV27 | CASSLTGSFNQPQHF | TGTGCCAGCAGCCTAACCGGGTCTTTCAATCAGCCCCAGCATTTT
few | TRBD1 | TRBJ1-5 | TRBV5-4 | CASSLSWGQGSHQPQHF | TGTGCCAGCAGCTTGAGTTGGGGACAGGGGTCCCATCAGCCCCAGCATTTT
NA | TRBD1 | TRBJ1-6 | TRBV6-5 | CASSYDRAGSPLHF | TGTGCCAGCAGTTACGACAGGGCGGGTTCACCCCTCCACTTT
NA | TRBD1 | TRBJ2-3 | TRBV5-6 | CASSLVGQGSDTQYF | TGTGCCAGCAGCTTGGTCGGACAGGGTTCAGATACGCAGTATTTT
NA | TRBD1 | TRBJ1-6 | TRBV28 | CASSLLMGQGSNSPLHF | TGTGCCAGCAGTTTATTGATGGGACAGGGAAGTAATTCACCCCTCCACTTT
once | NA | TRBJ2-1 | TRBV11-3 | CASSPRGYNEQFF | TGTGCCAGCAGCCCCCGGGGATACAATGAGCAGTTCTTC
few | TRBD2 | TRBJ2-7 | TRBV30 | CAWSTGGYEQYF | TGTGCCTGGAGTACGGGGGGGTACGAGCAGTACTTC
NA | NA | TRBJ2-3 | TRBV11-2 | CASSFSPADTQYF | TGTGCCAGCAGCTTTAGTCCGGCAGATACGCAGTATTTT
NA | NA | TRBJ1-2 | TRBV6-1 | CASSDPSWYGYTF | TGTGCCAGCAGTGACCCCAGTTGGTATGGCTACACCTTC
NA | NA | TRBJ2-5 | TRBV10-2 | CASGFWGLEETQYF | TGCGCCAGTGGGTTTTGGGGGCTGGAAGAGACCCAGTACTTC
NA | TRBD2 | TRBJ2-1 | TRBV7-2 | CASSLEVAGELFQFF | TGTGCCAGCAGCTTAGAGGTAGCGGGGGAGCTTTTTCAGTTCTTC
NA | TRBD2 | TRBJ2-3 | TRBV3-1/TRBV3-2 | CASSGGTSGGGWTDTQYF | TGTGCCAGCAGCGGAGGGACTAGCGGGGGGGGGTGGACAGATACGCAGTATTTT
NA | NA | TRBJ2-2 | TRBV19 | CASRNEDGYREGFGNTGELFF | TGTGCCAGTAGAAACGAAGATGGATACAGGGAAGGCTTTGGAAACACCGGGGAGCTGTTTTTT
NA | TRBD2 | TRBJ2-5 | TRBV18 | CASSPTLAGQETQYF | TGTGCCAGCTCACCAACACTAGCGGGGCAAGAGACCCAGTACTTC
NA | NA | TRBJ1-5 | TRBV30 | CAWSARSNQPQHF | TGTGCCTGGAGTGCGCGTAGCAATCAGCCCCAGCATTTT
NA | NA | TRBJ2-5 | TRBV30 | CAWSLSDQETQYF | TGTGCCTGGAGTTTATCAGACCAAGAGACCCAGTACTTC
once | TRBD1 | TRBJ2-4 | TRBV19 | CASSIRTGGDKNIQYF | TGTGCCAGTAGTATCCGGACAGGGGGGGACAAAAACATTCAGTACTTC
NA | NA | TRBJ1-5 | TRBV6-1 | CASSEAAAGAGGQPQHF | TGTGCCAGCAGTGAAGCAGCGGCAGGGGCAGGAGGTCAGCCCCAGCATTTT
NA | NA | TRBJ2-4 | TRBV15 | CATSKGGAGKNIQYF | TGCGCCACCAGCAAGGGGGGGGCCGGCAAAAACATTCAGTACTTC
NA | TRBD1 | TRBJ2-3 | TRBV7-2 | CASSLGTGGPDTQYF | TGTGCCAGCAGCTTAGGGACAGGGGGCCCGGATACGCAGTATTTT
NA | TRBD1 | TRBJ2-7 | TRBV7-2 | CASSPASGQLYEQYF | TGTGCCAGCAGCCCCGCGTCGGGACAGCTCTACGAGCAGTACTTC
few | NA | TRBJ2-7 | TRBV30 | CAWSRQLGQQYF | TGTGCCTGGAGTCGACAGCTTGGTCAGCAGTACTTC
NA | NA | TRBJ2-1 | TRBV7-9 | CASSPLPGGGPYNEQFF | TGTGCCAGCAGCCCACTACCTGGCGGGGGCCCCTACAATGAGCAGTTCTTC
NA | TRBD1 | TRBJ2-4 | TRBV6-5 | CASSYGTGGGEGIQYF | TGTGCCAGCAGTTACGGAACAGGGGGCGGAGAAGGCATTCAGTACTTC
NA | TRBD2 | TRBJ2-5 | TRBV5-1 | CASSLAPSGGWETQYF | TGCGCCAGCAGCTTGGCCCCTAGCGGGGGGTGGGAGACCCAGTACTTC
once | TRBD1 | TRBJ1-3 | TRBV5-4 | CASSSAWGQGRNTIYF | TGTGCCAGCAGCTCGGCGTGGGGACAGGGACGAAACACCATATATTTT
NA | NA | TRBJ1-5 | TRBV5-4 | CASSVAGKKDDQPQHF | TGTGCCAGCAGCGTCGCCGGGAAAAAAGATGATCAGCCCCAGCATTTT
NA | TRBD1 | TRBJ1-2 | TRBV3-1/TRBV3-2 | CASSQRDSGYTF | TGTGCCAGCAGCCAACGGGACAGTGGCTACACCTTC